Given below is one T cell receptor (beta chain) in context. No antigen is known for it. This sample stems from a study of T cells expressing NK-cell markers. Findings and limits, study-wide: The HCMV specificity of the expanded NKG2C+ T cell clones stayed unresolved. Also leading the CD3+CD56-NKG2C+ fraction in a few donors were these clonotypes. NKG2C+ dominant clonotypes from several donors made up about 1.0-8% of CD8+ T cells.

The CDR3 length is 14 residues. Looked up from germline, CDR1 is MDHEN and CDR2 is SYDVKM. The cDNA for TCR beta came from 5'RACE template switching with UMIs. For each CDR3 protein, TCRdb gives one entry from its re-call of the 5' RACE reads, without DNA. This sample contains hundreds of thousands of distinct CDR3 sequences. The clonotype was recovered from a woman between 18 and 75 years old in good health. The sequenced sample was blood T cells: a sorted CD56 or NKG2C T cell subset, CD4+ or CD8+ T cells, or bulk PBMC T cells (not recorded which). The V gene is TRBV28, the J gene TRBJ1-2; TCRdb reports TRBD1, a call that lacks DNA to check it against. The CDR3 sequence is CASSLRGALSGYTF.